This TCR beta chain was documented in a study of blood T cell repertoires in COVID-19. V trimming: 4 bases; J trimming: 8 bases; junction bases outside the gene matches: 6. The CDR3 length is 13 residues. Per the germline V gene, CDR1 is MGHDK and CDR2 is SYGVNS. Authors' data handling: It was from reference gene primer amplification that nucleated cell counts were estimated. Repertoires were generated with immunoSEQ multiplex PCR, while TCRdb's copy carries only in-frame clones and drops some. V and J calls plus clone size are reproduced from that table; the DNA served to infer D and trimming. The sample has roughly 100,000 clones; about 89% are singletons.

This rearrangement joins TRBV25-1 to TRBJ1-2; 8 bases align to TRBD1. The origin of this receptor is a human donor in a cohort sampled during active COVID-19. Sequencing was carried out using peripheral blood. The CDR3 nucleotides read TGTGCCAGCAGTGCGGGACAGGCTTTCGGCTACACCTTC. Encoded protein: CASSAGQAFGYTF.